The 32 T cell receptor beta chains below all came from one sample that was sequenced in a study of beta chain features in type 1 diabetes. Expressed TCRB transcripts were sequenced because the entire RNA isolate underwent reverse transcription. Repertoires were generated with immunoSEQ multiplex PCR, while TCRdb's copy carries only in-frame clones and drops some. The profile covers around 170,000 clones, with roughly 9% appearing a single time and 0.7% taken by the ten largest. Study-level results: Shortening that was moderate but significant affected the TCRB CDR3s of Type 1 diabetes patients in all four CD4+ subsets.

These receptors' targets are unknown. The sequencing sample was made of central memory CD4+ T cells from blood. The receptors here all came from a young woman with type 1 diabetes.

The rearrangement links TRBV14 to TRBJ2-1; TRBD1 is a possible D gene (6 bases). There are 13 residues in the CDR3. V lost 4 bases and J 7 bases, leaving 11 bases between the germline ends. Germline CDR1 SGHDN, CDR2 FVKESK. In DNA form, the CDR3 reads TGTGCCAGCAGCCGAATAAGGGGGAATGAGCAGTTCTTC. Amino acids: CASSRIRGNEQFF.

J is TRBJ1-5 and V is TRBV6-6, with D possibly being TRBD1 (6 bases). Trimming cost V 4 bases and J 5 bases, with 12 bases left between them. This CDR3 comprises 14 residues. Germline CDR1 reads MNHNY; CDR2 reads SVGAGI (reference sequence). The CDR3 is CASSWPDSDQPQHF. As DNA, the CDR3 is TGTGCCAGCAGTTGGCCGGACAGTGATCAGCCCCAGCATTTT.

This clone appeared a few times. This chain uses TRBV19 with TRBJ1-5, with 10 bases that match TRBD1. The CDR3 is 14 residues long. Germline lookup yields CDR1 LNHDA and CDR2 SQIVND (reference sequence). The trim removed 5 bases at V and 5 bases at J, leaving 3 bases unmatched. The CDR3 reads CASSQTGGYQPQHF. In DNA, the CDR3 is TGTGCCAGTAGTCAGACAGGGGGCTATCAGCCCCAGCATTTT.

This chain connects TRBV18 to TRBJ2-5; 10 bases fit TRBD1. In germline, CDR1 is KGHSH, CDR2 LQKENI. This CDR3 is 14 amino acids long. The junction had 3 bases not matched to a gene; V was cut back by 4 bases and J by 4 bases. The CDR3 protein is CASSRDRGGETQYF. For the CDR3, the DNA is TGTGCCAGCTCACGGGACAGGGGAGGAGAGACCCAGTACTTC.

In its sample, this clone was seen a few times. The chain has TRBV28 and TRBJ2-7; D is perhaps TRBD2 (5 bases). The V gene lost 5 bases and the J gene lost 5 bases, with 16 bases spanning the gap. Germline loops: CDR1 MDHEN, CDR2 SYDVKM. CDR3 size: 14 residues. CDR3 DNA: TGTGCCAGCAGTCCGCCGGGTAGCGAGGACGAGCAGTACTTC. It specifies CASSPPGSEDEQYF.

This clone was counted only a few times. The chain is built from TRBV19 and TRBJ2-5; 7 bases agree with TRBD2. The junction had 2 bases not matched to a gene; V was cut back by 5 bases and J by 2 bases. The CDR3 length is 13 residues. The V gene's germline CDR1 is LNHDA and CDR2 SQIVND (reference sequence). Here the CDR3 reads CASSGTIQETQYF. The CDR3, as DNA: TGTGCCAGTAGTGGGACTATTCAAGAGACCCAGTACTTC.

This clone was detected only a few times. The chain recombines TRBV30 with TRBJ1-5; TRBD1 aligns across 9 bases. Germline V gives CDR1 GTSNPN, CDR2 SVGIG (reference sequence). The CDR3 has 14 amino acids. V was clipped by 1 base and J by 5 bases; unmatched bases: 3. The CDR3 bases are TGTGCCTGGAGTGGAGGACAGGGGCATCAGCCCCAGCATTTT. Amino acids: CAWSGGQGHQPQHF.

This clone was counted a few times. The chain employs TRBV29-1 and TRBJ1-2; TRBD1 is a possible D gene (5 bases). Trimming removed 6 bases from V and 5 bases from J, with 19 bases in between. The germline V gene encodes CDR1 SQVTM and CDR2 ANQGSEA. This CDR3 spans 14 amino acids. CDR3 DNA sequence: TGCAGCGTACTCGAGGCCAGGGTCTTTTATGGCTACACCTTC. It codes for CSVLEARVFYGYTF.

This chain uses TRBV13 with TRBJ1-5, with 8 nucleotides matching TRBD1. This CDR3 is 13 amino acids long. From germline, CDR1 is PRHDT and CDR2 FYEKMQ (reference sequence). V shed 5 bases, J shed 13 bases, and the junction held 10 bases outside the gene matches. CDR3 in DNA: TGTGCCAGCAGCGGACCGGACAGGGCAAGACAGCATTTT. Translating gives CASSGPDRARQHF.

The V gene is TRBV2, the J gene TRBJ2-2; maybe TRBD1 (6 bases). Germline lookup yields CDR1 SNHLY and CDR2 FYNNEI. V was shortened by 7 bases and J by 1 base, with 13 bases between the two germline ends. The CDR3 contains 15 residues. CDR3: CASIWGTQNTGELFF. CDR3 nucleotides: TGTGCCAGCATATGGGGGACACAGAACACCGGGGAGCTGTTTTTT.

This clone has a handful of counts. Additional DNA sequences in this sample encode the identical CDR3. The gene calls are TRBV20-1 and TRBJ1-3; D remains unclear. This CDR3 contains 11 residues. V lost 6 bases to trimming and J lost 4 bases, with 7 bases between them. In germline, CDR1 is DFQATT, CDR2 SNEGSKA (reference sequence). CDR3 amino acids: CSAQLGNTIYF. CDR3 DNA: TGCAGTGCGCAACTAGGAAACACCATATATTTT.

This chain uses TRBV2 with TRBJ1-5; TRBD1 is a possible D gene (5 bases). CDR1 is SNHLY, CDR2 FYNNEI, per germline. The CDR3 is 16 amino acids. The V end lost 3 bases, the J end lost 0 bases, and 12 bases lay between the germline ends. The CDR3: CASSEGQEGSNQPQHF. In nucleotides, the CDR3 is TGTGCCAGCAGTGAGGGGCAGGAGGGTAGCAATCAGCCCCAGCATTTT. Supplemented by reference TRBV2 and TRBJ1-5, the full variable domain reads EPEVTQTPSHQVTQMGQEVILRCVPISNHLYFYWYRQILGQKVEFLVSFYNNEISEKSEIFDDQFSVERPDGSNFTLKIRSTKLEDSAMYFCASSEGQEGSNQPQHFGDGTRLSIL.

The V and J genes are TRBV30 and TRBJ2-1; 14 bases align to TRBD2. The CDR3 is made up of 16 amino acids. The trim removed 8 bases at V and 4 bases at J, leaving 10 bases unmatched. In germline, CDR1 is GTSNPN, CDR2 SVGIG (reference sequence). The CDR3 protein is CARRETSGRVYNEQFF. The DNA of the CDR3 is TGTGCCCGCCGTGAGACTAGCGGGAGGGTTTACAATGAGCAGTTCTTC.

This clone was observed at least ten times. This chain joins TRBV11-2 and TRBJ1-1; weak D call: TRBD1 (6 bases). CDR3 size: 14 residues. CDR1 is SGHAT and CDR2 is FQNNGV in the germline V gene. V was trimmed by 6 bases and J by 3 bases, leaving 14 bases between them. The CDR3 sequence is CASSVTGRDTEAFF. For the CDR3, the DNA is TGTGCCAGCAGTGTTACAGGGAGGGACACTGAAGCTTTCTTT.

This clone came up a few times. This chain joins TRBV11-3 and TRBJ2-2; TRBD1 is a possible D gene (6 bases). Trimming took off 6 bases at V and 0 bases at J, with 14 bases between the two ends. The CDR3 length is 16 residues. Germline V gives CDR1 SGHNT, CDR2 YENEEA. The CDR3 protein is CASRAYQGTNTGELFF. As DNA, the CDR3 is TGTGCCAGCAGAGCTTACCAGGGGACGAACACCGGGGAGCTGTTTTTT. Supplemented by reference TRBV11-3 and TRBJ2-2, the full variable domain reads EAGVVQSPRYKIIEKKQPVAFWCNPISGHNTLYWYLQNLGQGPELLIRYENEEAVDDSQLPKDRFSAERLKGVDSTLKIQPAELGDSAVYLCASRAYQGTNTGELFFGEGSRLTVL.

This clone was recorded a few times. V is TRBV15 and J is TRBJ1-1; D gene unclear. Looked up from germline, CDR1 is LNHNV and CDR2 is YYDKDF (reference sequence). CDR3 size: 12 residues. V lost 4 bases to trimming and J lost 5 bases, with 8 bases between them. Written as DNA, the CDR3 is TGTGCCACCAGCATCCGGGGTACTGAAGCTTTCTTT. The encoded protein is CATSIRGTEAFF.

The gene calls are TRBV7-9 and TRBJ2-6; 12 bases are shared with TRBD1. The CDR3 runs 19 residues. Trimming at V came to 7 bases and at J to 0 bases, leaving 10 bases not matched to a gene. Per germline, CDR1 SEHNR and CDR2 FQNEAQ (reference sequence). The chain's CDR3 is CASNLYGTGGLSGANVLTF. DNA for the CDR3: TGTGCCAGCAACTTGTACGGGACAGGGGGCCTCTCTGGGGCCAACGTCCTGACTTTC.

The chain is built from TRBV19 and TRBJ1-2, with 7 bases lining up with TRBD1. Germline-derived CDR1 and CDR2 are LNHDA and SQIVND (reference sequence). J gave up 7 bases and V 7 bases, and 21 bases lay outside the gene matches. The CDR3 has 17 residues. Here the CDR3 reads CASTPGDSTLNLAGYTF. The CDR3 DNA follows: TGTGCCAGTACCCCAGGGGACAGTACTCTCAATTTGGCTGGCTACACCTTC. The whole variable domain, filled in from reference TRBV19 and TRBJ1-2, reads DGGITQSPKYLFRKEGQNVTLSCEQNLNHDAMYWYRQDPGQGLRLIYYSQIVNDFQKGDIAEGYSVSREKKESFPLTVTSAQKNPTAFYLCASTPGDSTLNLAGYTFGSGTRLTVV.

A few counts support this clone. The genes are TRBV7-8 and TRBJ1-1, with D hard to call. Germline lookup yields CDR1 SGHVS and CDR2 FQNEAQ. The CDR3 consists of 17 residues. V dropped 5 bases and J dropped 2 bases, with 21 bases sitting between them. The CDR3 nucleotides are TGTGCCAGCAGCCCCCGACTGGAACTTCCATTAAACACTGAAGCTTTCTTT. This translates into CASSPRLELPLNTEAFF.

The V and J genes are TRBV18 and TRBJ2-5; 12 nucleotides align to TRBD2. This CDR3 spans 18 amino acids. Germline values: CDR1 KGHSH, CDR2 LQKENI. V trimming: 2 bases; J trimming: 1 base; junction bases outside the gene matches: 8. CDR3 coding DNA: TGTGCCAGCTCACCAGCCCTAGCGGGAGGGGCTTTCCAAGAGACCCAGTACTTC. Its protein is CASSPALAGGAFQETQYF.

This clone showed up just a few times. The chain combines TRBV5-1 with TRBJ1-2; tentative D call: TRBD1 (6 bases). The CDR3 extends over 14 amino acids. V gave up 6 bases and J gave up 0 bases, with 12 bases separating them. The germline V gene encodes CDR1 SGHRS and CDR2 YFSETQ. This CDR3 is CASTWTASNYGYTF. CDR3 bases: TGCGCCAGCACCTGGACAGCCTCTAACTATGGCTACACCTTC.

The chain carries TRBV11-2 and TRBJ2-3; D is unresolved. The CDR3 is 13 residues long. Germline CDR1 and CDR2: SGHAT and FQNNGV. V shed 0 bases and J shed 4 bases, with 5 bases lying between them. The CDR3 region has the DNA TGTGCCAGCAGCTTAGACATGTCAGATACGCAGTATTTT. Encoded protein: CASSLDMSDTQYF. Based on the CDR3 plus reference TRBV11-2 and TRBJ2-3, the full variable domain is EAGVAQSPRYKIIEKRQSVAFWCNPISGHATLYWYQQILGQGPKLLIQFQNNGVVDDSQLPKDRFSAERLKGVDSTLKIQPAKLEDSAVYLCASSLDMSDTQYFGPGTRLTVL.

This clone appeared a few times. This chain joins TRBV7-3 and TRBJ1-1; TRBD1 is a possible D gene (6 bases). V was cut by 5 bases and J by 2 bases, with 9 bases left in between. The CDR3 is 13 amino acids. CDR1 SGHTA and CDR2 FQGTGA come from the germline V gene. CDR3 loop: CASSAGANTEAFF. The CDR3, as DNA: TGTGCCAGCAGCGCGGGGGCTAACACTGAAGCTTTCTTT.

This CDR3 reads CASRPGQQPGEQYF. The CDR3 coding sequence is TGTGCCAGCAGACCGGGACAGCAGCCTGGCGAGCAGTACTTC. V usage is TRBV27 and J usage is TRBJ2-7; 7 positions match TRBD1. The CDR3 is made up of 14 amino acids. The V and J ends lost 6 bases and 6 bases, in that order; junction bases with no gene match: 11. Germline V lookup: CDR1 MNHEY, CDR2 SMNVEV (reference sequence).

This clone was detected a few times. The V call is TRBV6-5, the J call TRBJ2-3, with 11 bases aligning to TRBD2. Losses at the gene ends were 4 bases for V and 0 bases for J; bases not matched to a gene: 3. Germline V gives CDR1 MNHEY, CDR2 SVGAGI. The CDR3 is 16 residues long. The CDR3 loop is CASSSRLAGSTDTQYF. The CDR3 DNA is TGTGCCAGCAGTTCCAGACTAGCGGGGAGCACAGATACGCAGTATTTT.

This clone has a handful of counts. The chain uses TRBV30 and TRBJ2-6; 7 positions match TRBD1. The trim removed 3 bases at V and 0 bases at J, leaving 8 bases unmatched. The CDR3 loop spans 17 amino acids. Per germline, CDR1 GTSNPN and CDR2 SVGIG (reference sequence). CDR3 region: CAWSADRPTSGANVLTF. CDR3 DNA: TGTGCCTGGAGCGCGGACAGGCCTACCTCTGGGGCCAACGTCCTGACTTTC.

This clone has only a few counts. In DNA form, the CDR3 reads TGTGCCAGCAGCCAGGACTCACGAACCGGGGAGCTGTTTTTT. It translates to CASSQDSRTGELFF. V and J are TRBV11-2 and TRBJ2-2; a weak D match, TRBD2 (5 bases). The CDR3 loop spans 14 amino acids. The V and J ends lost 5 bases and 5 bases respectively, with 12 bases between them. Germline CDR1 is SGHAT and CDR2 is FQNNGV.

The V call is TRBV4-1, the J call TRBJ2-1; 11 bases match TRBD2. Germline CDR1 reads MGHRA; CDR2 reads YSYEKL. V shed 4 bases, J shed 6 bases, and the junction held 8 bases outside the gene matches. The CDR3 has 16 residues. The CDR3 reads CASSRQTSGATNEQFF. Written as DNA, the CDR3 is TGCGCCAGCAGCCGACAGACTAGCGGGGCTACCAATGAGCAGTTCTTC.

This clone has a handful of counts. This chain joins TRBV7-2 and TRBJ2-1; 10 positions match TRBD2. This CDR3 contains 18 residues. With 3 bases clipped from V and 0 bases from J, the junction kept 8 bases outside the gene matches. The V gene's germline CDR1 is SGHTA and CDR2 FQGNSA. The CDR3 spells CASSFTRSSGSSYNEQFF. CDR3 sequence (DNA): TGTGCCAGCAGCTTTACTCGGTCTAGCGGGAGCTCCTACAATGAGCAGTTCTTC.

This clone was recorded a few times. V gene TRBV28 combines with J gene TRBJ2-5; 14 nucleotides agree with TRBD2. Germline lookup yields CDR1 MDHEN and CDR2 SYDVKM. With 6 bases clipped from V and 1 base from J, the junction kept 25 bases outside the gene matches. CDR3 length: 23 amino acids. Here the CDR3 DNA reads TGTGCCAGCAGCCGTGAAAGGACTAGCGGGAGGCTCCCCCTATACTCCCCCCAAGAGACCCAGTACTTC. Its translation: CASSRERTSGRLPLYSPQETQYF.

In the case of this clone: In the same sample, other DNA sequences code for this CDR3. The chain links TRBV5-1 to TRBJ1-1; 8 nucleotides agree with TRBD1. Germline assignment: CDR1 SGHRS and CDR2 YFSETQ. CDR3 length equals 15 residues. V lost 0 bases, J lost 1 base, and 2 bases stayed unmatched. This CDR3 is CASSLVTGGNTEAFF. The CDR3 DNA reads as TGCGCCAGCAGCTTGGTCACAGGGGGGAACACTGAAGCTTTCTTT.

This clone was observed at least ten times. This chain joins TRBV7-9 and TRBJ1-5; a weak D match, TRBD1 (5 bases). The CDR3 contains 13 residues. The V and J ends lost 5 bases and 4 bases respectively, with 9 bases between them. Germline CDR1 and CDR2: SEHNR and FQNEAQ (reference sequence). CDR3 in amino acids: CASSNGANQPQHF. The CDR3 region has the DNA TGTGCCAGCAGCAATGGGGCTAATCAGCCCCAGCATTTT.